The sequence of this TCR beta chain was determined in a study of shared clonotypes between healthy human individuals. The assay was immunoSEQ multiplex PCR, and TCRdb's table has in-frame clones only and misses some. The sample gives around 990,000 clones, approximately 77% of which show up once; about 0.89% is in the top ten. The ends lost 7 bases at V and 2 bases at J; junction bases unmatched: 13. The CDR3 consists of 15 residues. Germline CDR1 and CDR2: SQVTM and ANQGSEA. Participating donors were healthy, HIV-negative adults free of recent acute infections or vaccinations. Nashville, Tennessee was home to all donors, each a Caucasian adult.

Material: memory CD4+ T cells from PBMCs. Subset reported: CD45RA-negative fraction. The gene calls are TRBV29-1 and TRBJ1-1; 7 bases match TRBD1. This receptor was taken from a man younger than 30 in good health. Some clones in this sample may be carry-over from other donors' samples. The CDR3: CSALDREKGNTEAFF. The CDR3 DNA sequence: TGCAGCGCATTAGACAGGGAGAAGGGAAACACTGAAGCTTTCTTT.